The 29 T cell receptor beta chains below were found in one sample sequenced in a study of T cell responses to AZD1222 COVID-19 vaccine. Profiled with immunoSEQ multiplex PCR; TCRdb holds only in-frame clones, not every one. The sample carries 100,000 to 150,000 clones, 84% recorded once. Sequencing was performed on peripheral blood, taken 28 days after the second AZD1222 dose. The receptors derive from an adult who received the AZD1222 COVID-19 vaccine.

The chain carries TRBV24-1 and TRBJ2-5, with TRBD2 identical over 12 bases. V gave up 5 bases and J gave up 1 base; unmatched junction bases: 4. Germline CDR1 and CDR2: KGHDR and SFDVKD. The CDR3 runs 16 residues. CDR3 DNA: TGTGCCACCAGTGCCCGACTAGCGGGGGCCCAAGAGACCCAGTACTTC. Translation gives CATSARLAGAQETQYF.

This clone occurred once. V is TRBV20-1 and J is TRBJ1-5, with D hard to call. Trimming took off 5 bases at V and 7 bases at J, with 9 bases between the two ends. CDR1 is DFQATT, CDR2 SNEGSKA, per germline (reference sequence). There are 11 residues in the CDR3. The CDR3 region is CSAEGGQPQHF. The CDR3 nucleotides read TGCAGTGCTGAAGGTGGCCAGCCCCAGCATTTT.

Here the CDR3 DNA reads TGTGCCAGCAGTTCATCAGGTTATACGTCACCCCTCCACTTT. Translation: CASSSSGYTSPLHF. The gene calls are TRBV28 and TRBJ1-6; D gene uncertain. Trimming removed 4 bases at V and 10 bases at J, with 14 bases between. CDR3 size: 14 residues. Germline V lookup: CDR1 MDHEN, CDR2 SYDVKM.

This chain links TRBV7-8 with TRBJ2-1, with D possibly being TRBD2 (6 bases). The germline gives CDR1 SGHVS, CDR2 FQNEAQ. CDR3 length equals 11 residues. V lost 5 bases and J lost 9, with 8 bases in between. CDR3 region: CASSTGVEQFF. CDR3 nucleotides: TGTGCCAGCAGCACGGGGGTTGAGCAGTTCTTC.

This CDR3 is CSVHSYGTSGDEQFF. In DNA form, the CDR3 reads TGCAGCGTCCACTCTTACGGGACTAGCGGCGATGAGCAGTTCTTC. The V call is TRBV29-1, the J call TRBJ2-1; 11 bases fit TRBD2. The germline V gene encodes CDR1 SQVTM and CDR2 ANQGSEA. The CDR3 is made up of 15 amino acids. The V segment lost 6 bases and the J segment 8 bases; nucleotides outside the gene matches: 12.

This chain links TRBV19 with TRBJ2-1; D may be TRBD1 (5 bases). V lost 4 bases, J lost 0 bases, and 28 bases lay in between. Germline V lookup: CDR1 LNHDA, CDR2 SQIVND (reference sequence). CDR3 length: 21 amino acids. CDR3 nucleotide sequence: TGTGCCAGTAGTAGGGCGCTTACCCCTAAAAGTCAGGGATTCTCCTACAATGAGCAGTTCTTC. It translates to CASSRALTPKSQGFSYNEQFF.

The V and J genes are TRBV15 and TRBJ2-7; tentatively, D is TRBD1 or TRBD2 (5 bases each). V was cut by 5 bases and J by 6 bases, with 14 bases left in between. The CDR3 runs 13 residues. Germline CDR1 LNHNV, CDR2 YYDKDF (reference sequence). The CDR3 DNA is TGTGCCACCAGCTCCCGCAGGGAGAGCGAGCAGTACTTC. It yields the protein CATSSRRESEQYF.

This chain joins TRBV7-9 and TRBJ1-4, with D hard to call. Germline V gene data show CDR1 as SEHNR and CDR2 as FQNEAQ (reference sequence). The CDR3 length is 15 residues. The V end was cut by 3 bases, the J end by 0 bases, with 8 bases between. CDR3 sequence (DNA): TGTGCCAGCAGCTTCCCGGGCTCAACTAATGAAAAACTGTTTTTT. Translating it yields CASSFPGSTNEKLFF.

The V gene is TRBV7-9, the J gene TRBJ1-2; a weak D match, TRBD1 (5 bases). V lost 2 bases and J 2 bases, leaving 9 bases between the germline ends. Looked up from germline, CDR1 is SEHNR and CDR2 is FQNEAQ (reference sequence). The CDR3 spans 14 residues. The CDR3 region has the DNA TGTGCCAGCAGCTTATCTGGGGGGAACTATGGCTACACCTTC. Translating gives CASSLSGGNYGYTF.

The chain couples TRBV5-1 to TRBJ1-2; 7 bases line up with TRBD1. V trimming: 4 bases; J trimming: 3 bases; junction bases outside the gene matches: 9. CDR1 SGHRS and CDR2 YFSETQ come from the germline V gene. CDR3 size: 15 residues. CDR3 DNA sequence: TGCGCCAGCAGCCCGGCGACAGGGTCGTACTATGGCTACACCTTC. Amino acids: CASSPATGSYYGYTF. The whole variable domain, remainder taken from reference TRBV5-1 and TRBJ1-2, is KAGVTQTPRYLIKTRGQQVTLSCSPISGHRSVSWYQQTPGQGLQFLFEYFSETQRNKGNFPGRFSGRQFSNSRSEMNVSTLELGDSALYLCASSPATGSYYGYTFGSGTRLTVV.

There are a few counts of this clone. V usage is TRBV4-1 and J usage is TRBJ2-7, with a possible D match to TRBD1 (7 bases). The CDR3 covers 15 residues. V dropped 1 base and J dropped 4 bases, with 14 bases sitting between them. Germline values: CDR1 MGHRA, CDR2 YSYEKL. The CDR3 loop reads CASSQGGARGYEQYF. CDR3 DNA: TGCGCCAGCAGCCAAGGCGGGGCCAGGGGGTACGAGCAGTACTTC.

The rearrangement joins TRBV19 to TRBJ1-1, with D hard to call. Germline CDR1 is LNHDA and CDR2 is SQIVND (reference sequence). The CDR3 runs to 13 residues. V was shortened by 3 bases and J by 6 bases, with 11 bases between the two germline ends. The CDR3 DNA follows: TGTGCCAGTAGTATTAACAGACTGGCTGAAGCTTTCTTT. Protein: CASSINRLAEAFF.

The chain uses TRBV11-2 and TRBJ2-2, with no clear D. Trimming pared 1 base from V and 6 bases from J, leaving 15 bases between. CDR1 SGHAT and CDR2 FQNNGV come from the germline V gene. The CDR3 runs to 16 residues. CDR3 sequence reads: CASSLGLGSVAGELFF. The CDR3 region has the DNA TGTGCCAGCAGCTTAGGGCTGGGGTCGGTGGCCGGGGAGCTGTTTTTT.

The rearrangement uses TRBV14 and TRBJ1-4, with a possible D match to TRBD1 (6 bases). Trimming removed 6 bases from V and 8 bases from J, with 16 bases in between. The length of the CDR3 is 14 residues. Germline CDR1 is SGHDN and CDR2 is FVKESK. CDR3 amino acids: CASSQTRGWEKLFF. CDR3 in DNA: TGTGCCAGCAGTCAAACCAGGGGCTGGGAAAAACTGTTTTTT. The full variable domain, in which reference TRBV14 and TRBJ1-4 provide the parts outside the CDR3, is EAGVTQFPSHSVIEKGQTVTLRCDPISGHDNLYWYRRVMGKEIKFLLHFVKESKQDESGMPNNRFLAERTGGTYSTLKVQPAELEDSGVYFCASSQTRGWEKLFFGSGTQLSVL.

The chain carries TRBV15 and TRBJ1-1; maybe TRBD1 (6 bases). Germline values: CDR1 LNHNV, CDR2 YYDKDF (reference sequence). V was pared by 1 base and J by 3 bases, with 9 bases between. The length of the CDR3 is 14 residues. The CDR3 region has the DNA TGTGCCACCAGCAGAGGAAGGGGGGACACTGAAGCTTTCTTT. It codes for CATSRGRGDTEAFF. The whole variable domain, remainder taken from reference TRBV15 and TRBJ1-1, is DAMVIQNPRYQVTQFGKPVTLSCSQTLNHNVMYWYQQKSSQAPKLLFHYYDKDFNNEADTPDNFQSRRPNTSFCFLDIRSPGLGDTAMYLCATSRGRGDTEAFFGQGTRLTVV.

For this clone: Different DNA sequences within this sample yield the same CDR3. This chain links TRBV19 with TRBJ1-2; D is uncertain. This CDR3 is 12 amino acids long. The germline V gene has CDR1 LNHDA and CDR2 SQIVND (reference sequence). V was pared by 3 bases and J by 4 bases, with 6 bases between. The CDR3 DNA follows: TGTGCCAGTAGTATCCGTAGCTATGGCTACACCTTC. It is translated as CASSIRSYGYTF.

The chain links TRBV9 to TRBJ1-3; D gene uncertain. The V gene's germline CDR1 is SGDLS and CDR2 YYNGEE. The CDR3 is made up of 15 amino acids. Trimming cost V 1 base and J 0 bases, with 8 bases left between them. For the CDR3, the DNA is TGTGCCAGCAGCGTATTTTGGGACTCTGGAAACACCATATATTTT. This translates into CASSVFWDSGNTIYF. The full variable domain, completed using reference TRBV9 and TRBJ1-3, is DSGVTQTPKHLITATGQRVTLRCSPRSGDLSVYWYQQSLDQGLQFLIQYYNGEERAKGNILERFSAQQFPDLHSELNLSSLELGDSALYFCASSVFWDSGNTIYFGEGSWLTVV.

CDR3 nucleotide sequence: TGTGCCAGCAGCCACGGGGACAGGGCTAACACTGAAGCTTTCTTT. It yields the protein CASSHGDRANTEAFF. The rearrangement links TRBV3-1 (or the pseudogene TRBV3-2) to TRBJ1-1; 9 positions agree with TRBD1. The CDR3 is made up of 15 amino acids. Germline V gives CDR1 LGHDT, CDR2 YNNKEL (reference sequence). The junction had 4 bases not matched to a gene; V was cut back by 3 bases and J by 2 bases.

The genes are TRBV6-5 and TRBJ2-7, with a possible D match to TRBD2 (7 bases). CDR1 MNHEY and CDR2 SVGAGI come from the germline V gene. The CDR3 is 14 residues long. The V end lost 6 bases, the J end lost 5 bases, and 17 bases lay between the germline ends. The CDR3 spells CASRPRGGADEQYF. The CDR3 DNA follows: TGTGCCAGCAGGCCCCGAGGGGGGGCGGACGAGCAGTACTTC.

This clone was recorded only once. The chain combines TRBV19 with TRBJ2-3; tentatively, D is TRBD1 (6 bases). Germline V CDR1 and CDR2: LNHDA, SQIVND (reference sequence). Deletions cut 7 bases from V and 7 bases from J, with 15 bases between. The CDR3 is made up of 13 amino acids. The CDR3: CASTPRDTYTQYF. The DNA for the CDR3 is TGTGCCAGTACCCCCCGGGACACTTATACGCAGTATTTT. Supplemented by reference TRBV19 and TRBJ2-3, the full variable domain reads DGGITQSPKYLFRKEGQNVTLSCEQNLNHDAMYWYRQDPGQGLRLIYYSQIVNDFQKGDIAEGYSVSREKKESFPLTVTSAQKNPTAFYLCASTPRDTYTQYFGPGTRLTVL.

The chain employs TRBV27 and TRBJ1-1; 7 nucleotides line up with TRBD1. The germline gives CDR1 MNHEY, CDR2 SMNVEV (reference sequence). The CDR3 totals 17 residues. With V trimmed by 4 bases and J by 3 bases, 14 bases remained unmatched. CDR3 residues: CASSSRGGWGRDTEAFF. The CDR3 DNA follows: TGTGCCAGCAGTTCAAGAGGGGGCTGGGGTAGGGACACTGAAGCTTTCTTT.

CDR3 residues: CASSPTGANVLTF. As DNA, the CDR3 is TGTGCCAGCTCTCCGACTGGGGCCAACGTCCTGACTTTC. This chain connects TRBV18 to TRBJ2-6; D is unclear. Germline V gene sequence: CDR1 KGHSH, CDR2 LQKENI. Trimming took off 6 bases at V and 2 bases at J, with 5 bases between the two ends. The CDR3 runs to 13 residues.

The CDR3 spells CASSHWGGDDQETQYF. The CDR3 DNA reads as TGTGCCAGCAGCCATTGGGGCGGGGACGACCAAGAGACCCAGTACTTC. The genes are TRBV14 and TRBJ2-5, with D possibly TRBD2 on 6 matching bases. The CDR3 loop spans 16 amino acids. The germline CDR1 and CDR2 sequences are SGHDN and FVKESK. The germline V and J ends were trimmed by 3 bases and 0 bases, with 14 bases remaining between them.

CDR3 protein: CASSWTAVKPQHF. The CDR3 DNA follows: TGTGCCAGTAGTTGGACCGCCGTAAAGCCCCAGCATTTT. This chain joins TRBV19 and TRBJ1-5; D remains unclear. CDR1 is LNHDA, CDR2 SQIVND, per germline (reference sequence). V was shortened by 5 bases and J by 8 bases, with 13 bases between the two germline ends. This CDR3 contains 13 residues.

This sequence joins TRBV5-1 and TRBJ2-2; D possibly corresponds to TRBD2 (6 bases). V gave up 2 bases and J gave up 4 bases, with 6 bases separating them. The CDR3 contains 13 residues. Germline values: CDR1 SGHRS, CDR2 YFSETQ. The CDR3 nucleotides read TGCGCCAGCAGCTTAGCGGGCACCGGGGAGCTGTTTTTT. It is translated as CASSLAGTGELFF.

The chain's CDR3 is CASRGGGASYNEQFF. In nucleotides, the CDR3 is TGTGCCAGCAGAGGCGGGGGGGCGTCCTACAATGAGCAGTTCTTC. V and J are TRBV6-5 and TRBJ2-1; 9 positions match TRBD2. The germline V gene has CDR1 MNHEY and CDR2 SVGAGI. CDR3 size: 15 residues. Germline trimming cut 6 bases from V and 1 base from J; bases unmatched to any gene: 4.

The rearrangement uses TRBV19 and TRBJ1-1; the D is unclear. The length of the CDR3 is 15 residues. Germline V gene data show CDR1 as LNHDA and CDR2 as SQIVND (reference sequence). With 5 bases removed from V and 1 base from J, the gap between germline ends came to 14 bases. The CDR3: CASSSRQPGNTEAFF. The DNA for the CDR3 is TGTGCCAGTAGTTCCCGCCAACCGGGGAACACTGAAGCTTTCTTT.

CDR3 loop: CASILDRGSTEAFF. CDR3 bases: TGTGCCAGCATCCTAGACAGGGGTTCAACTGAAGCTTTCTTT. This chain connects TRBV7-9 to TRBJ1-1; TRBD1 agrees at 8 bases. The V gene end was trimmed by 7 bases and the J gene end by 5 bases; junction bases not matched to a gene: 9. This CDR3 region has 14 residues. CDR1 and CDR2 (germline): SEHNR, FQNEAQ (reference sequence). The full variable domain, rest sourced from reference TRBV7-9 and TRBJ1-1, is DTGVSQNPRHKITKRGQNVTFRCDPISEHNRLYWYRQTLGQGPEFLTYFQNEAQLEKSRLLSDRFSAERPKGSFSTLEIQRTEQGDSAMYLCASILDRGSTEAFFGQGTRLTVV.

This chain connects TRBV24-1 to TRBJ1-2; TRBD1 might be the D (6 bases). The CDR3 is made up of 13 amino acids. The germline V gene encodes CDR1 KGHDR and CDR2 SFDVKD. V was cut by 7 bases and J by 6 bases, with 14 bases left in between. CDR3 sequence: CATRSGGAHGYTF. CDR3 nucleotide sequence: TGTGCCACCAGAAGCGGGGGCGCCCATGGCTACACCTTC.